The 14 T cell receptor beta chains given below trace back to one sample, sequenced in a study of blood T cell repertoires in COVID-19. Generated by immunoSEQ multiplex PCR, the TCRdb table keeps only in-frame clones and is missing some. In the table there are about 300,000 clones, around 90% of which are singletons. The sequenced sample was peripheral blood. These receptors were collected from a man between 18 and 29 years old with active or convalescent COVID-19.

The rearrangement uses TRBV5-5 and TRBJ1-6; the D gene is possibly TRBD1 (6 bases). The CDR3 covers 16 residues. The V gene lost 1 base and the J gene lost 2 bases, with 10 bases spanning the gap. Germline V gene sequence: CDR1 SGHKS, CDR2 YYEKEE (reference sequence). CDR3 sequence (DNA): TGTGCCAGCAGCTTGACAGGGTTCGCCTATAATTCACCCCTCCACTTT. This sequence encodes CASSLTGFAYNSPLHF.

The chain uses TRBV4-3 and TRBJ2-3; 7 bases fit TRBD1. The CDR3 has 15 residues. V gave up 1 base and J gave up 3 bases; unmatched junction bases: 4. CDR1 and CDR2 (germline): LGHNA, YSLEER. The CDR3 nucleotides read TGCGCCAGCAGCCAAGCCCGGACAGGAACAGATACGCAGTATTTT. This encodes CASSQARTGTDTQYF.

The gene calls are TRBV6-5 and TRBJ1-1, with 9 bases fitting TRBD1. The CDR3 is 15 amino acids. V was pared by 7 bases and J by 2 bases, with 8 bases of the junction left unmatched. The V gene's germline CDR1 is MNHEY and CDR2 SVGAGI. The CDR3: CASTYGQGINTEAFF. CDR3 in DNA: TGTGCCAGCACCTATGGACAGGGGATAAACACTGAAGCTTTCTTT.

The CDR3 spells CASKSGQGIEQYF. CDR3 in DNA: TGTGCCAGCAAGTCAGGACAGGGAATCGAGCAGTACTTC. V usage is TRBV7-9 and J usage is TRBJ2-7; 8 nucleotides agree with TRBD1. The ends lost 7 bases at V and 6 bases at J; junction bases unmatched: 8. The germline V gene has CDR1 SEHNR and CDR2 FQNEAQ (reference sequence). The CDR3 has 13 residues.

This clone has ten or more counts. J is TRBJ2-1 and V is TRBV14; 12 nucleotides line up with TRBD2. CDR1 and CDR2 (germline): SGHDN, FVKESK. The CDR3 length is 18 residues. The V gene end was trimmed by 3 bases and the J gene end by 4 bases; junction bases not matched to a gene: 10. The CDR3 region is CASSHTQGGLAGYNEQFF. The CDR3 coding sequence is TGTGCCAGCAGCCATACCCAGGGCGGACTAGCGGGATACAATGAGCAGTTCTTC.

The chain links TRBV6-5 to TRBJ1-2, with TRBD1 matching over 7 bases. V shed 0 bases and J 8 bases; nucleotides not matched to a gene: 9. Germline CDR1 MNHEY, CDR2 SVGAGI. CDR3 length: 15 amino acids. CDR3 nucleotide sequence: TGTGCCAGCAGTTACTCGGTCCCAGGGGGAGAAGGCTACACCTTC. It translates to CASSYSVPGGEGYTF.

CDR3 nucleotide sequence: TGCGCCAGCAGCCAAAATTTCGGACTTCGGACTGAAGCTTTCTTT. Translation: CASSQNFGLRTEAFF. The chain joins TRBV4-3 to TRBJ1-1, with no clear D. CDR1 LGHNA and CDR2 YSLEER come from the germline V gene. CDR3 size: 15 residues. Trimming took off 2 bases at V and 5 bases at J, with 15 bases between the two ends.

The chain couples TRBV20-1 to TRBJ2-7; TRBD2 aligns across 11 bases. The CDR3 spans 18 residues. CDR1 is DFQATT, CDR2 SNEGSKA, per germline (reference sequence). V trimming: 3 bases; J trimming: 2 bases; junction bases outside the gene matches: 15. The CDR3 sequence: CSASPELAGGQLAYEQYF. DNA for the CDR3: TGCAGTGCTAGTCCGGAGCTAGCGGGAGGCCAATTAGCCTACGAGCAGTACTTC.

V usage is TRBV4-3 and J usage is TRBJ2-5; no firm D call. There are 13 residues in the CDR3. Trimming cost V 4 bases and J 5 bases, with 11 bases left between them. The germline V gene encodes CDR1 LGHNA and CDR2 YSLEER. The CDR3 DNA follows: TGCGCCAGCAGCCCAGAGGTTCGGGAGACCCAGTACTTC. It translates to CASSPEVRETQYF.

This chain uses TRBV5-1 with TRBJ2-1, with 9 bases aligning to TRBD2. Germline V gives CDR1 SGHRS, CDR2 YFSETQ. The CDR3 has 15 amino acids. V dropped 0 bases and J dropped 7; count of bases not matched to a gene: 5. This CDR3 is CASSLAASGKNEQFF. CDR3 nucleotides: TGCGCCAGCAGCTTGGCCGCTAGCGGGAAAAATGAGCAGTTCTTC.

V is TRBV6-5 and J is TRBJ1-1; no clear D. The V end was cut by 7 bases, the J end by 4 bases, with 10 bases between. This CDR3 contains 12 residues. The germline V gene has CDR1 MNHEY and CDR2 SVGAGI. The DNA of the CDR3 is TGTGCCAGCACCTCAGGATTCACTGAAGCTTTCTTT. This codes for CASTSGFTEAFF.

CDR3: CASSLSGRNQPQHF. Written as DNA, the CDR3 is TGTGCCAGCAGCTTGTCCGGGAGAAATCAGCCCCAGCATTTT. The V gene is TRBV5-6, the J gene TRBJ1-5; unclear D gene. V gave up 1 base and J gave up 4 bases, with 9 bases separating them. Germline V gene data show CDR1 as SGHDT and CDR2 as YYEEEE. The CDR3 has 14 residues. Full variable domain (missing parts from reference TRBV5-6 and TRBJ1-5): DAGVTQSPTHLIKTRGQQVTLRCSPKSGHDTVSWYQQALGQGPQFIFQYYEEEERQRGNFPDRFSGHQFPNYSSELNVNALLLGDSALYLCASSLSGRNQPQHFGDGTRLSIL.

The chain couples TRBV19 to TRBJ1-5, with no clear D. CDR3 length: 13 residues. Germline lookup yields CDR1 LNHDA and CDR2 SQIVND (reference sequence). V lost 3 bases, J lost 5 bases, and 8 bases lay in between. The CDR3, as DNA: TGTGCCAGTAGTATCCGACGGGATCAGCCCCAGCATTTT. This encodes CASSIRRDQPQHF.

The CDR3 nucleotides are TGTGCCAGCAGCTCGGGGGACAGGGGAGAAACCTACGAGCAGTACTTC. Protein product: CASSSGDRGETYEQYF. The chain uses TRBV7-9 and TRBJ2-7; 10 bases match TRBD1. The CDR3 runs to 16 residues. Germline lookup yields CDR1 SEHNR and CDR2 FQNEAQ (reference sequence). After removal of 4 bases from V and 2 bases from J, the junction contained 8 bases not matched to a gene.